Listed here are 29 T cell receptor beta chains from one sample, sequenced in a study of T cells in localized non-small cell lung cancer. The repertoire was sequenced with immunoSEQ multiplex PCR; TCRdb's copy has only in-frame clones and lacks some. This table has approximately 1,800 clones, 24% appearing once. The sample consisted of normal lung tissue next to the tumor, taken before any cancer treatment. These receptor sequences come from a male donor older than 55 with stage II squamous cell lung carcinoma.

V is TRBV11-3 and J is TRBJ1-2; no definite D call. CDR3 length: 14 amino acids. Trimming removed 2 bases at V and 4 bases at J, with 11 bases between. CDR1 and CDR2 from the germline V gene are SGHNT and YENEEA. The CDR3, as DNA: TGTGCCAGCAGCTTAAACTCCGCGAGCTATGGCTACACCTTC. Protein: CASSLNSASYGYTF. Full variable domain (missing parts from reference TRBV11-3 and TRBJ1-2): EAGVVQSPRYKIIEKKQPVAFWCNPISGHNTLYWYLQNLGQGPELLIRYENEEAVDDSQLPKDRFSAERLKGVDSTLKIQPAELGDSAVYLCASSLNSASYGYTFGSGTRLTVV.

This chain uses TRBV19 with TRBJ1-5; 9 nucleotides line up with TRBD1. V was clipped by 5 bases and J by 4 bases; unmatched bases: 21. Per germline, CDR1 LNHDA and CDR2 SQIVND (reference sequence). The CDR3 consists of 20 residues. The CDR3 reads CASSSPKNRGRAESNQPQHF. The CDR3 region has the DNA TGTGCCAGTAGTTCTCCCAAGAACAGGGGGCGGGCGGAGTCGAATCAGCCCCAGCATTTT. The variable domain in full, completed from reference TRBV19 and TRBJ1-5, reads DGGITQSPKYLFRKEGQNVTLSCEQNLNHDAMYWYRQDPGQGLRLIYYSQIVNDFQKGDIAEGYSVSREKKESFPLTVTSAQKNPTAFYLCASSSPKNRGRAESNQPQHFGDGTRLSIL.

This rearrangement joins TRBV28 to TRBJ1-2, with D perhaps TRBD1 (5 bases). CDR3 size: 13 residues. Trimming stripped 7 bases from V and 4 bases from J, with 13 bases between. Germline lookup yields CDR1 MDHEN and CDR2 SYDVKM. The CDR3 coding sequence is TGTGCCAGCACCATCGACAGCAGCTATGGCTACACCTTC. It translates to CASTIDSSYGYTF.

The CDR3 nucleotides are TGTGCCGCCAGGGGACTCTCCTACGAGCAGTACTTC. Translated, it gives CAARGLSYEQYF. The chain joins TRBV30 to TRBJ2-7, with D perhaps given as TRBD1 or TRBD2 (6 bases each). This CDR3 is 12 amino acids long. Trimming shortened V by 8 bases and J by 0 bases, and 11 bases separated the two germline ends. In germline, CDR1 is GTSNPN, CDR2 SVGIG (reference sequence).

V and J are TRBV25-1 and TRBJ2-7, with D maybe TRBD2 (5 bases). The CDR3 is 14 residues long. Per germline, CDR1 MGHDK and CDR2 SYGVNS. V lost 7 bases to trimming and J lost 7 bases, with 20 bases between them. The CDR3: CASKSDLRAEEQYF. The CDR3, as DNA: TGTGCCAGCAAGAGTGACTTAAGAGCGGAGGAGCAGTACTTC.

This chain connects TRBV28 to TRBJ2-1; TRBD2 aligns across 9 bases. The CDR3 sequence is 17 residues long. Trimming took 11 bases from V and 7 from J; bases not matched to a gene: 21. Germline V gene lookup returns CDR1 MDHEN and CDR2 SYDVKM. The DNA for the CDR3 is TGTGCCCTCCAATCGGGGACTAGCAGAAAAAGGGGAAATGAGCAGTTCTTC. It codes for CALQSGTSRKRGNEQFF.

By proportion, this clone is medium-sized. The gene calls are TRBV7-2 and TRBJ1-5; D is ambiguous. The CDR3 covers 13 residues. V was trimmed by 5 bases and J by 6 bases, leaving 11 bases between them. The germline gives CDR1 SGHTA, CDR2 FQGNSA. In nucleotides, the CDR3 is TGTGCCAGCAGCCAAGACGAGTTTCAGCCCCAGCATTTT. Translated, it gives CASSQDEFQPQHF.

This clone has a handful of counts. The CDR3 is CASSRHTGELFF. The CDR3 DNA sequence: TGTGCCAGCAGCCGGCACACCGGGGAGCTGTTTTTT. This rearrangement joins TRBV9 to TRBJ2-2, with D hard to call. This CDR3 is built from 12 residues. V was trimmed by 4 bases and J by 3 bases, leaving 4 bases between them. Germline CDR1 and CDR2: SGDLS and YYNGEE. The full variable domain, its missing parts supplied by reference TRBV9 and TRBJ2-2, is DSGVTQTPKHLITATGQRVTLRCSPRSGDLSVYWYQQSLDQGLQFLIQYYNGEERAKGNILERFSAQQFPDLHSELNLSSLELGDSALYFCASSRHTGELFFGEGSRLTVL.

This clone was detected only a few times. The CDR3 loop is CASSPQGAAKNIQYF. The CDR3, as DNA: TGTGCCAGCAGCCCACAGGGGGCAGCCAAAAACATTCAGTACTTC. The genes are TRBV9 and TRBJ2-4; 9 bases align to TRBD1. The CDR3 is made up of 15 amino acids. Germline values: CDR1 SGDLS, CDR2 YYNGEE. The V gene end was trimmed by 4 bases and the J gene end by 0 bases; junction bases not matched to a gene: 2.

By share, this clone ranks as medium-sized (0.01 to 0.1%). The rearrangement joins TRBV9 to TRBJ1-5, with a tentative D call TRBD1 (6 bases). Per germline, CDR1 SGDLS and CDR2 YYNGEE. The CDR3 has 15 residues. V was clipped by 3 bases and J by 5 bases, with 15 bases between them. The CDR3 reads CASSESGSGDQPQHF. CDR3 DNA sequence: TGTGCCAGCAGCGAATCCGGGTCAGGGGATCAGCCCCAGCATTTT.

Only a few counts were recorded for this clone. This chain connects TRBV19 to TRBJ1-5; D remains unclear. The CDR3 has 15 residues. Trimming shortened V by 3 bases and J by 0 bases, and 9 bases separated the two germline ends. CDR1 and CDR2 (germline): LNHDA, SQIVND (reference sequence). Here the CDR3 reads CASSMTGYSNQPQHF. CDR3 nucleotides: TGTGCCAGTAGTATGACGGGATATAGCAATCAGCCCCAGCATTTT.

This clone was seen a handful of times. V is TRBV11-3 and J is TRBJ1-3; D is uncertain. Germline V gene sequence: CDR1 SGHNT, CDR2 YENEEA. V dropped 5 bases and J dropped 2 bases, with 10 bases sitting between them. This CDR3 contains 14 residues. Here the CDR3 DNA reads TGTGCCAGCAGCCCCGAAACGGCTGGAAACACCATATATTTT. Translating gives CASSPETAGNTIYF.

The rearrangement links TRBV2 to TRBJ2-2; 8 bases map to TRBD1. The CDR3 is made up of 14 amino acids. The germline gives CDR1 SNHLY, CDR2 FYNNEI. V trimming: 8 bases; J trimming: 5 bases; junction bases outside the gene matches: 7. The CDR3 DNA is TGTGCCAGCCTTGGACAGGGTAGGACCGGGGAGCTGTTTTTT. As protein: CASLGQGRTGELFF.

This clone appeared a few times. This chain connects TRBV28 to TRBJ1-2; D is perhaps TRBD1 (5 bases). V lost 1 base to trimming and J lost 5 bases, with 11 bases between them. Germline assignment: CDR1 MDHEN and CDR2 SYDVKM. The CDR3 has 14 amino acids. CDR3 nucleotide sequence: TGTGCCAGCAGTTTATCTAGGGGCGGATATGGCTACACCTTC. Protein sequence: CASSLSRGGYGYTF.

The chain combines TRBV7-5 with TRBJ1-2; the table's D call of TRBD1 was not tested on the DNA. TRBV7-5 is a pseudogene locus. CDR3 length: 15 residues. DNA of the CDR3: TGTGCCAGCAGCGGTAGAATCGGGACAAACTATGGCTACACCTTC. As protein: CASSGRIGTNYGYTF.

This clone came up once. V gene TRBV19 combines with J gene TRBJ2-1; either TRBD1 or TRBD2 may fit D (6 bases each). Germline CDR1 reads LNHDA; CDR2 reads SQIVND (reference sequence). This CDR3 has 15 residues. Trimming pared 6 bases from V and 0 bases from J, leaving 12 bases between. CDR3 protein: CASSGGISSYNEQFF. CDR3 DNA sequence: TGTGCCAGTAGCGGGGGCATTAGCTCCTACAATGAGCAGTTCTTC.

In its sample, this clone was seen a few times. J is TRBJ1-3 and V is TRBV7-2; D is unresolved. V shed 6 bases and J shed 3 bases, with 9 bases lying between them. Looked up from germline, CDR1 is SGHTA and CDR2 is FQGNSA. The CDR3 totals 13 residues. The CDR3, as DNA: TGTGCCAGCAGGTCAGCCGGTGGAAACACCATATATTTT. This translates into CASRSAGGNTIYF.

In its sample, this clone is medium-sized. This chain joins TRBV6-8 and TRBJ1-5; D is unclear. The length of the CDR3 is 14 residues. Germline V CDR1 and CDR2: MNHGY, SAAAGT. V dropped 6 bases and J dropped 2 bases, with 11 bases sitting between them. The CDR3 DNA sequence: TGTGCCAGCAGCCCCTACGGCGGCAATCAGCCCCAGCATTTT. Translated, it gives CASSPYGGNQPQHF.

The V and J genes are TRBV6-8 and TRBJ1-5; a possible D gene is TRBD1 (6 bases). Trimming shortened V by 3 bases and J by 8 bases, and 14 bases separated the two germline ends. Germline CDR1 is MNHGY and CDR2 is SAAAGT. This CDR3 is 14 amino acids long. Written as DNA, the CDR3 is TGTGCCAGCAGTTATAGCAGGGCAGGGGAGCCCCAGCATTTT. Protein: CASSYSRAGEPQHF.

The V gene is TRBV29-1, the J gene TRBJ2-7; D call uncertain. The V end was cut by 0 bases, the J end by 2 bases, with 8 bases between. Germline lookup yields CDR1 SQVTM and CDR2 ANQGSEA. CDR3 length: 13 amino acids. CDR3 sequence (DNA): TGCAGCGTTGAAGATGACCAGACCTACGAGCAGTACTTC. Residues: CSVEDDQTYEQYF.

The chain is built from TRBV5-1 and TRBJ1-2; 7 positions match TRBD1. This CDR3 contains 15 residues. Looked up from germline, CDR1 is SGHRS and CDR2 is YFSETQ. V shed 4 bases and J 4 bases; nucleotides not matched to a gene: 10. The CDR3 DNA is TGCGCCAGCAGCATAGGGACAGCCGGTGCCTATGGCTACACCTTC. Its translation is CASSIGTAGAYGYTF.

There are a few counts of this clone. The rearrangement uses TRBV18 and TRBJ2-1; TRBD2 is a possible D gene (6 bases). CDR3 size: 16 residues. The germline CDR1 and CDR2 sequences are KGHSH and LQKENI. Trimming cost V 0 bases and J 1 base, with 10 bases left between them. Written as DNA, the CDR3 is TGTGCCAGCTCACCACCGGGGGGAGGATCCTACAATGAGCAGTTCTTC. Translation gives CASSPPGGGSYNEQFF. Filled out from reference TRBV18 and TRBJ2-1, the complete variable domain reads NAGVMQNPRHLVRRRGQEARLRCSPMKGHSHVYWYRQLPEEGLKFMVYLQKENIIDESGMPKERFSAEFPKEGPSILRIQQVVRGDSAAYFCASSPPGGGSYNEQFFGPGTRLTVL.

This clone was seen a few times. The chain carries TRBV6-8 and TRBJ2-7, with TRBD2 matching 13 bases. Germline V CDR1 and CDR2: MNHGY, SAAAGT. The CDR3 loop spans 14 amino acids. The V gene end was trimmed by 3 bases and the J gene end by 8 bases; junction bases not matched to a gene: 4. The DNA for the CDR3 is TGTGCCAGCAGTTATTCGGGACTAGCGGGAAAGCAGTACTTC. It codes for CASSYSGLAGKQYF.

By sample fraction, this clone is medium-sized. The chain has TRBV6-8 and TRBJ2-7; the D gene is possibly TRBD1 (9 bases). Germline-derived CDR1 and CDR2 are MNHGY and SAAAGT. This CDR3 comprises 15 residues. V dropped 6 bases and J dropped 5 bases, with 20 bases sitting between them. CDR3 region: CASRSGGTGPNEQYF. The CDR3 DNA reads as TGTGCCAGCAGGTCGGGGGGGACAGGGCCCAACGAGCAGTACTTC.

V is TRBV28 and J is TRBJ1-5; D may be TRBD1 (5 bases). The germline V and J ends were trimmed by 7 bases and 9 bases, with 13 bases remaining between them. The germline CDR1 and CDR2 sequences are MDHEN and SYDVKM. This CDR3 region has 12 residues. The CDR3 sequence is CASTSQRGPQHF. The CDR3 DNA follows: TGTGCCAGCACCTCTCAGAGGGGGCCCCAGCATTTT. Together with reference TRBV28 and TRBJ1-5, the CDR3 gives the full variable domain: DVKVTQSSRYLVKRTGEKVFLECVQDMDHENMFWYRQDPGLGLRLIYFSYDVKMKEKGDIPEGYSVSREKKERFSLILESASTNQTSMYLCASTSQRGPQHFGDGTRLSIL.

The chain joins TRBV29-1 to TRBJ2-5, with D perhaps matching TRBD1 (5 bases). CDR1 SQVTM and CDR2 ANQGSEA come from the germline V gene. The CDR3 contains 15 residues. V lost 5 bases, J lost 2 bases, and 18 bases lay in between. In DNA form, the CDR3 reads TGCAGCGTTCGAATCTGGCCAGGGCGACAAGAGACCCAGTACTTC. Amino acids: CSVRIWPGRQETQYF.

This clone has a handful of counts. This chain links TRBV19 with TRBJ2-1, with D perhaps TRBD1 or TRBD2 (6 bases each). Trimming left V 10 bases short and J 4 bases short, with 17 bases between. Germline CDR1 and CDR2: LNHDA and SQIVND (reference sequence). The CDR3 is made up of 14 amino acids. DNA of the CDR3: TGTGCCACCCGATGGGGGGCAGGATACAATGAGCAGTTCTTC. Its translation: CATRWGAGYNEQFF.

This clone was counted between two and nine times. The CDR3 nucleotides read TGTGCCAGCAGTTTGTCTTTACAGGGGGTATTCCCCTACAATGAGCAGTTCTTC. This codes for CASSLSLQGVFPYNEQFF. The chain employs TRBV28 and TRBJ2-1; 8 bases align to TRBD1. There are 18 residues in the CDR3. V lost 3 bases and J lost 2; bases outside the gene matches: 12. Germline CDR1 MDHEN, CDR2 SYDVKM.

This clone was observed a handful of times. CDR3 in DNA: TGTGCCAGCAGCGCGGGACTAGCGCTTGGCAATGAGCAGTTCTTC. It codes for CASSAGLALGNEQFF. This chain connects TRBV9 to TRBJ2-1, with TRBD2 identical over 10 bases. The CDR3 is 15 amino acids. J was trimmed by 6 bases and V by 3 bases; bases with no gene match: 6. Germline V gene data show CDR1 as SGDLS and CDR2 as YYNGEE.